The clone carrying this T cell receptor beta chain was counted once. An input of about 0.5 to 1 ug of RNA was subjected to reverse transcription using random hexamers. TCRdb independently ran MiXCR on the immunoSEQ multiplex PCR reads; one entry per CDR3 protein. The table records approximately 210,000 distinct CDR3 sequences, 94% of them present only once. The data stem from a study of CD8 T cells in Susac syndrome. Negative isolation yielded the CD8+ and CD4+ T cells, while FACS enriched the TEMRA cells. The ends lost 2 bases at V and 3 bases at J; junction bases unmatched: 4. Germline CDR1 is MGHDK and CDR2 is SYGVNS. The CDR3 totals 15 residues.

This sequence originates from a human donor with Susac syndrome. The chain combines TRBV25-1 with TRBJ1-5, with 7 bases aligning to TRBD1. Sequences were obtained from CD4+ T cells from PBMCs. CDR3: CASSEKGQPNQPQHF. The CDR3 nucleotides read TGTGCCAGCAGTGAAAAGGGACAGCCCAATCAGCCCCAGCATTTT.